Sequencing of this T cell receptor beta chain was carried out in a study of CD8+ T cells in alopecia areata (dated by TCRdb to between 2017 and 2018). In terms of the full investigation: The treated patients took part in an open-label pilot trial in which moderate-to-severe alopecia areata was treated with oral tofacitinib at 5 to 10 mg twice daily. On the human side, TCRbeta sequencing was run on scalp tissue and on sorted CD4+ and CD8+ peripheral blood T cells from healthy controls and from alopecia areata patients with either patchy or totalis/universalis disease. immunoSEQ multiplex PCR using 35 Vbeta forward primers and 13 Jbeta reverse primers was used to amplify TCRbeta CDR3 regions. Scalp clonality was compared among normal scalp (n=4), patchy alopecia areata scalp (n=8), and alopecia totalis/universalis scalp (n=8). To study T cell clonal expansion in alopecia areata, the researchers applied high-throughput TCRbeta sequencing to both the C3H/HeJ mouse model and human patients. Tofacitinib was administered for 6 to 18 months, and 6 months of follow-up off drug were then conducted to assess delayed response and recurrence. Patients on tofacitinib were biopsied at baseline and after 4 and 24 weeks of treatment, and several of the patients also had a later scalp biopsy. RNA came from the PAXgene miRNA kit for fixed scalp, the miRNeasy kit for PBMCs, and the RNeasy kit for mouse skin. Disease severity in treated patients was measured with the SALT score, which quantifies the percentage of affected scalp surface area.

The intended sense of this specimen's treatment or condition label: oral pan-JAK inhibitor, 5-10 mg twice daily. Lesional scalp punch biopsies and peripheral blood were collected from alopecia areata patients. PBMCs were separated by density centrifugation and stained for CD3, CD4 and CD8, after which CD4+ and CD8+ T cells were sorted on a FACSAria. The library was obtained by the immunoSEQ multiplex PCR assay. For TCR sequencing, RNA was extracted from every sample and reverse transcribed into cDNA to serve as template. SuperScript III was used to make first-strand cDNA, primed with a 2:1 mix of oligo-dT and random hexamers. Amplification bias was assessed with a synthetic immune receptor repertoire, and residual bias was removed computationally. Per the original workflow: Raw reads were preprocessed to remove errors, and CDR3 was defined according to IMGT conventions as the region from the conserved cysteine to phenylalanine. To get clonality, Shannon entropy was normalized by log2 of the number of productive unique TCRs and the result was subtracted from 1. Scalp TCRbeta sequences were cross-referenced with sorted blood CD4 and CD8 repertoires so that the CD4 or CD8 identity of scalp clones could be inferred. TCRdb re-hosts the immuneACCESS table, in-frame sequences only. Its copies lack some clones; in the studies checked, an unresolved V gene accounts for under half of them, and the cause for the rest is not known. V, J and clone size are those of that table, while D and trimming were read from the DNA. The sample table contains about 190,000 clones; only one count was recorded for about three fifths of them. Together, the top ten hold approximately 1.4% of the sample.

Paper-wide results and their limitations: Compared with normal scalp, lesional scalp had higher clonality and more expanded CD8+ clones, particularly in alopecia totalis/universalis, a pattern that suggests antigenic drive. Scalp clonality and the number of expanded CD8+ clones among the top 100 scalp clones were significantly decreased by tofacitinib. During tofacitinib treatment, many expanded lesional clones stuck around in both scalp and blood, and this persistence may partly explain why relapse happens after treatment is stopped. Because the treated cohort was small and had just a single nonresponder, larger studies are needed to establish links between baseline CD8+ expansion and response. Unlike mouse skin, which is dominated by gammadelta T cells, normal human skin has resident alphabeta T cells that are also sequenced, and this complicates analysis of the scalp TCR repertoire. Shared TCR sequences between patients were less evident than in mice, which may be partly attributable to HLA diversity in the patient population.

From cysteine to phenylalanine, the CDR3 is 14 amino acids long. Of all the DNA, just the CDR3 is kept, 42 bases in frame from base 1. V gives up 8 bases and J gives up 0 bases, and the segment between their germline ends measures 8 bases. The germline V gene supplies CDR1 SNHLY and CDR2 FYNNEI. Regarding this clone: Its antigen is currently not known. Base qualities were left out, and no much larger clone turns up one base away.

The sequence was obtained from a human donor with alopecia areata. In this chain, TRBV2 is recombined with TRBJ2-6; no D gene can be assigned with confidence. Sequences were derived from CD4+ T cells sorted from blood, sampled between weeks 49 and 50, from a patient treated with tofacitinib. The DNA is TGTGCCAGCCGAATCAACTCTGGGGCCAACGTCCTGACTTTC. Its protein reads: CASRINSGANVLTF. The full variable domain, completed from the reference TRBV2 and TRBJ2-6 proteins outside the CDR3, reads EPEVTQTPSHQVTQMGQEVILRCVPISNHLYFYWYRQILGQKVEFLVSFYNNEISEKSEIFDDQFSVERPDGSNFTLKIRSTKLEDSAMYFCASRINSGANVLTFGAGSRLTVL.